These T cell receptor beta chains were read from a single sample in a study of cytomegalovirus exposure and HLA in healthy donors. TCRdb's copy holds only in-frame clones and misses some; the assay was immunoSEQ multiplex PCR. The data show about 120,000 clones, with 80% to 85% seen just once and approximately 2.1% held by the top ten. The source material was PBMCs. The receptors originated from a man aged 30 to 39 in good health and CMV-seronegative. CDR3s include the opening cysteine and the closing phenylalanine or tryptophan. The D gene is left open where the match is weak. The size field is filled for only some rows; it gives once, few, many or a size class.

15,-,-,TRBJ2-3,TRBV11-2,TGTGCCAGCAGCTTAGATCTTTCGGGCACAGATACGCAGTATTTT,CASSLDLSGTDTQYF
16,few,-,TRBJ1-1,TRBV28,TGTGCCAGCAGTTTGCTGGGAGCTGGGGGGGGGACTGAAGCTTTCTTT,CASSLLGAGGGTEAFF
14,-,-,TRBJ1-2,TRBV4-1,TGCGCCAGCAGCCAAGACGGGACTCTCGATGGCTACACCTTC,CASSQDGTLDGYTF
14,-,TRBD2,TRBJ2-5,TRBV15,TGTGCCACCAGCAGAGCGGGACTAGCAGGGACCCAGTACTTC,CATSRAGLAGTQYF
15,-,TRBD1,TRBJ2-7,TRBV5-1,TGCGCCAGCAGCCTCCAGGGGGCGGCCAATTACGAGCAGTACTTC,CASSLQGAANYEQYF
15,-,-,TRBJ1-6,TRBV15,TGTGCCACCAGCGTAACTGGGCAGGGGAGATCACCCCTCCACTTT,CATSVTGQGRSPLHF
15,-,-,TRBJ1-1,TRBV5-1,TGCGCCAGCAGCTTGGATCCCTCGGGGGGCACTGAAGCTTTCTTT,CASSLDPSGGTEAFF
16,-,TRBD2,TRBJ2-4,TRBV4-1,TGCGCCAGCAGCCAAGAGGCTAGCGGGGGGTTAAACATTCAGTACTTC,CASSQEASGGLNIQYF
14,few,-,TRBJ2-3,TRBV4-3,TGCGCCAGCAGCCAGTCCGGATGGGAGGATACGCAGTATTTT,CASSQSGWEDTQYF
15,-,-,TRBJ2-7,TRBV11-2,TGTGCCAGCAGCTTTTTGCGGGGGCCTACCTACGAGCAGTACTTC,CASSFLRGPTYEQYF
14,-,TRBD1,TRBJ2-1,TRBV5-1,TGCGCCAGCAGCTTGGAACAGGGGGGAGATGAGCAGTTCTTC,CASSLEQGGDEQFF
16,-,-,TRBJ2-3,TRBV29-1,TGCAGCGTAGGGAGTTTTGGGGAGGCTGGGGCAGATACGCAGTATTTT,CSVGSFGEAGADTQYF
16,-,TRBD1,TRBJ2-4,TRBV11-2,TGTGCCAGCAGCCCGCGACAGGGGGTAGCCAAAAACAGTCAGTACTTC,CASSPRQGVAKNSQYF
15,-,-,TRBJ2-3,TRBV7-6,TGTGCCAGCAGCTTTGGAGGGGCCGTAACAGATACGCAGTATTTT,CASSFGGAVTDTQYF
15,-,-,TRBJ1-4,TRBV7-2,TGTGCCAGCAGTCTAAACCCGGGGGGCGGGGAAAAACTGTTTTTT,CASSLNPGGGEKLFF
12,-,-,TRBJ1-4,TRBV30,TGTGCCTGGAGTGAAGGGGATGAAAAACTGTTTTTT,CAWSEGDEKLFF
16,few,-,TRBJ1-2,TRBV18,TGTGCCAGCTCACCACCGGGGACACCGACAACCTATGGCTACACCTTC,CASSPPGTPTTYGYTF
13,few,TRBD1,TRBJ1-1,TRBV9,TGTGCCAGCAGCGTCCGACAGGGTACTGAAGCTTTCTTT,CASSVRQGTEAFF